The 29 T cell receptor beta chains below all came from one sample that was sequenced in a study of identical twins. TCRdb called the 5' RACE reads again in MiXCR, with one record for every CDR3 protein. The sample consists of roughly 750,000 distinct CDR3 sequences, 21% of them appearing once. This sample also appeared in a second study, on T cells expressing NK-cell markers.

The material sequenced was PBMCs. The receptor set was obtained from a woman between 18 and 29 years old in good health.

The chain combines TRBV27 with TRBJ1-1; no definite D call. Germline CDR1 is MNHEY and CDR2 is SMNVEV (reference sequence). The CDR3 is made up of 14 amino acids. The V end was cut by 7 bases, the J end by 4 bases, with 16 bases between. The chain's CDR3 is CASKRTGLGTEAFF. In nucleotides, the CDR3 is TGTGCCAGCAAGCGGACGGGCCTCGGCACTGAAGCTTTCTTT.

This clonotype was counted only a few times. The chain couples TRBV10-3 to TRBJ2-3, with a possible D match to TRBD2 (5 bases). This CDR3 spans 12 amino acids. Germline CDR1 and CDR2: ENHRY and SYGVKD. Trimming stripped 8 bases from V and 4 bases from J, with 10 bases between. CDR3 sequence: CAIGLAADTQYF. Here the CDR3 DNA reads TGTGCCATCGGCCTAGCTGCAGATACGCAGTATTTT.

This clonotype turned up a few times. The chain joins TRBV7-2 to TRBJ1-2; TRBD1 might be the D (6 bases). Trimming took 1 base from V and 6 from J, leaving 18 bases between them. The germline V gene has CDR1 SGHTA and CDR2 FQGNSA. The CDR3 covers 16 residues. In DNA, the CDR3 is TGTGCCAGCAGCTTAGTTGGGGGGGGGCAAGCAAATGGCTACACCTTC. Residues: CASSLVGGGQANGYTF. The full variable domain, with the rest looked up from reference TRBV7-2 and TRBJ1-2, is GAGVSQSPSNKVTEKGKDVELRCDPISGHTALYWYRQSLGQGLEFLIYFQGNSAPDKSGLPSDRFSAERTGGSVSTLTIQRTQQEDSAVYLCASSLVGGGQANGYTFGSGTRLTVV.

This clonotype was counted a few times. This rearrangement joins TRBV5-1 to TRBJ1-1, with D hard to call. Germline V gene data show CDR1 as SGHRS and CDR2 as YFSETQ. V gave up 4 bases and J gave up 3 bases, with 13 bases separating them. This CDR3 has 14 residues. CDR3 coding DNA: TGCGCCAGCAGCCTGACAATCGGGGACACTGAAGCTTTCTTT. Translating it yields CASSLTIGDTEAFF.

The chain couples TRBV13 to TRBJ2-3; D not certain. Per germline, CDR1 PRHDT and CDR2 FYEKMQ (reference sequence). With 6 bases removed from V and 6 bases from J, the gap between germline ends came to 13 bases. The CDR3 loop spans 13 amino acids. CDR3 sequence reads: CASSPGNWDTQYF. The CDR3 DNA reads TGTGCCAGCAGTCCTGGGAATTGGGATACGCAGTATTTT.

The CDR3 here is CASSRGTGINEQFF. DNA of the CDR3: TGTGCCAGCAGCAGAGGGACAGGGATAAATGAGCAGTTCTTC. The chain combines TRBV7-9 with TRBJ2-1, with 9 bases fitting TRBD1. V trimming: 5 bases; J trimming: 7 bases; junction bases outside the gene matches: 6. Germline assignment: CDR1 SEHNR and CDR2 FQNEAQ (reference sequence). The CDR3 has 14 residues. Together with reference TRBV7-9 and TRBJ2-1, the CDR3 gives the full variable domain: DTGVSQNPRHKITKRGQNVTFRCDPISEHNRLYWYRQTLGQGPEFLTYFQNEAQLEKSRLLSDRFSAERPKGSFSTLEIQRTEQGDSAMYLCASSRGTGINEQFFGPGTRLTVL.

The rearrangement links TRBV9 to TRBJ2-3; 7 bases match TRBD2. The CDR3 runs 15 residues. The germline gives CDR1 SGDLS, CDR2 YYNGEE. V was clipped by 0 bases and J by 6 bases; unmatched bases: 7. The CDR3 loop reads CASSVGGGTIDTQYF. The CDR3 DNA sequence: TGTGCCAGCAGCGTAGGGGGGGGGACGATTGATACGCAGTATTTT.

This sequence joins TRBV6-1 and TRBJ1-2, with 7 bases fitting TRBD1. The CDR3 length is 15 residues. The germline gives CDR1 MNHNS, CDR2 SASEGT. With V trimmed by 6 bases and J by 0 bases, 7 bases remained unmatched. The chain's CDR3 is CASRREGAANYGYTF. CDR3 nucleotide sequence: TGTGCCAGCAGAAGGGAGGGGGCCGCTAACTATGGCTACACCTTC.

In this sample, this clonotype turned up many times. The chain carries TRBV5-1 and TRBJ1-5; no clear D gene. The CDR3 length is 15 residues. Germline V lookup: CDR1 SGHRS, CDR2 YFSETQ. Trimming cost V 0 bases and J 0 bases, with 7 bases left between them. CDR3 sequence: CASSLAGSSNQPQHF. The CDR3 bases are TGCGCCAGCAGCTTGGCGGGGTCTAGCAATCAGCCCCAGCATTTT.

This clonotype was seen a few times. The chain recombines TRBV24-1 with TRBJ2-5, with TRBD2 as a possible D gene (6 bases). Germline values: CDR1 KGHDR, CDR2 SFDVKD. The CDR3 runs to 14 residues. V lost 4 bases, J lost 5 bases, and 13 bases lay in between. The CDR3 nucleotides are TGTGCCACCAGTGAGGGCGGGAAGGGGGAGACCCAGTACTTC. Translated: CATSEGGKGETQYF.

The rearrangement uses TRBV10-1 and TRBJ2-2; D unresolved. The V gene's germline CDR1 is WNHNN and CDR2 SYGVQD (reference sequence). V was clipped by 0 bases and J by 6 bases, with 11 bases between them. This CDR3 is 15 amino acids long. The CDR3 here is CASSESTAAAGELFF. The CDR3 DNA reads TGCGCCAGCAGTGAGTCGACGGCTGCCGCCGGGGAGCTGTTTTTT.

The chain has TRBV6-5 and TRBJ2-1; 14 nucleotides align to TRBD2. Per germline, CDR1 MNHEY and CDR2 SVGAGI. The CDR3 loop spans 18 amino acids. Trimming took 1 base from V and 5 from J; bases not matched to a gene: 7. The CDR3 nucleotides read TGTGCCAGCAGTTACTATCCCCCGGGACTAGCGGGAGACAATGAGCAGTTCTTC. Protein sequence: CASSYYPPGLAGDNEQFF.

This clonotype was seen a few times. The chain recombines TRBV4-1 with TRBJ2-3, with D unclear. Trimming cost V 2 bases and J 0 bases, with 9 bases left between them. CDR1 is MGHRA, CDR2 YSYEKL, per germline. The CDR3 is 15 residues long. CDR3 sequence: CASSQTSSSTDTQYF. The CDR3 DNA is TGCGCCAGCAGCCAAACCTCATCTAGCACAGATACGCAGTATTTT.

This clonotype was observed a few times. The chain couples TRBV12-3 or TRBV12-4 to TRBJ1-5; D not resolved. Between the trimmed V and J ends, which lost 5 bases and 4 bases, there was a span of 12 bases. The CDR3 runs 14 residues. CDR3 bases: TGTGCCAGCAGTCCCCGGACCAGGAATCAGCCCCAGCATTTT. It translates to CASSPRTRNQPQHF.

The chain couples TRBV28 to TRBJ1-2, with D perhaps TRBD1 (5 bases). The CDR3 runs to 13 residues. V was clipped by 7 bases and J by 5 bases, with 14 bases between them. The germline gives CDR1 MDHEN, CDR2 SYDVKM. In nucleotides, the CDR3 is TGTGCCAGCATACTAAACGGGGGATATGGCTACACCTTC. Translation: CASILNGGYGYTF.

The V gene is TRBV19, the J gene TRBJ2-7; TRBD1 agrees at 7 bases. Unmatched junction bases numbered 8, after V lost 7 bases and J lost 2 bases. The V gene's germline CDR1 is LNHDA and CDR2 SQIVND (reference sequence). This CDR3 contains 14 residues. The CDR3 here is CASIPGQAPYEQYF. The CDR3 DNA reads TGTGCCAGTATCCCCGGACAGGCCCCCTACGAGCAGTACTTC.

This clonotype was seen a handful of times. This sequence joins TRBV20-1 and TRBJ2-3; 8 bases match TRBD2. The CDR3 covers 15 residues. The germline V gene encodes CDR1 DFQATT and CDR2 SNEGSKA (reference sequence). Trimming at V came to 0 bases and at J to 6 bases, leaving 8 bases not matched to a gene. This CDR3 reads CSARDSSGSRDTQYF. In DNA, the CDR3 is TGCAGTGCTAGAGATTCCAGCGGGAGCAGGGATACGCAGTATTTT.

A few counts support this clonotype. The V call is TRBV7-2, the J call TRBJ2-7; possible D gene TRBD2, 6 bases. The V end was cut by 2 bases, the J end by 3 bases, with 14 bases between. CDR3 length: 15 residues. CDR1 is SGHTA, CDR2 FQGNSA, per germline. The CDR3 loop reads CASSLLGGDLYEQYF. The CDR3 coding sequence is TGTGCCAGCAGCTTATTGGGCGGGGACCTCTACGAGCAGTACTTC.

This sequence joins TRBV20-1 and TRBJ2-7; TRBD1 aligns across 8 bases. Germline values: CDR1 DFQATT, CDR2 SNEGSKA (reference sequence). The CDR3 runs 12 residues. V trimming: 7 bases; J trimming: 2 bases; junction bases outside the gene matches: 4. The CDR3 spells CSVSGGTYEQYF. As DNA, the CDR3 is TGCAGTGTCTCAGGGGGCACCTACGAGCAGTACTTC.

This clonotype came up once. DNA for the CDR3: TGTGCCATCAGCCTAGCGGGTAAAGTGGATACGCAGTATTTT. Its translation: CAISLAGKVDTQYF. The chain is built from TRBV10-3 and TRBJ2-3, with TRBD2 matching over 8 bases. V shed 6 bases, J shed 6 bases, and the junction held 8 bases outside the gene matches. CDR1 and CDR2 (germline): ENHRY, SYGVKD. There are 14 residues in the CDR3.

The chain links TRBV6-1 to TRBJ2-6; 7 bases agree with TRBD1. Germline CDR1 MNHNS, CDR2 SASEGT. The CDR3 runs 17 residues. V was pared by 6 bases and J by 0 bases, with 8 bases of the junction left unmatched. Here the CDR3 reads CASRTGAPISGANVLTF. Written as DNA, the CDR3 is TGTGCCAGCAGAACAGGGGCGCCTATCTCTGGGGCCAACGTCCTGACTTTC.

The rearrangement links TRBV20-1 to TRBJ1-4, with a tentative D call TRBD1 (6 bases). Germline assignment: CDR1 DFQATT and CDR2 SNEGSKA (reference sequence). Trimming took 5 bases from V and 7 from J, leaving 20 bases between them. This CDR3 is 15 amino acids long. The CDR3 coding sequence is TGCAGTGCTGAAACTCCAGGGGAGAGAGGTGAAAAACTGTTTTTT. Amino acid sequence: CSAETPGERGEKLFF.

The chain combines TRBV5-4 with TRBJ2-1; 8 bases line up with TRBD2. CDR3 length: 16 amino acids. CDR1 is SGHNT, CDR2 YYREEE, per germline (reference sequence). V lost 3 bases and J lost 6; bases outside the gene matches: 11. This chain's CDR3 is CASSSRTRRGANEQFF. CDR3 coding DNA: TGTGCCAGCAGCTCGAGGACTAGGCGGGGGGCCAATGAGCAGTTCTTC.

This chain joins TRBV6-2 or TRBV6-3 and TRBJ2-5, with D possibly being TRBD1 or TRBD2 (6 bases each). Germline V CDR1 and CDR2: MNHEY, SVGEGT. Trimming removed 6 bases from V and 8 bases from J, with 13 bases in between. The CDR3 is made up of 12 amino acids. As DNA, the CDR3 is TGTGCCAGCAGCTTCAGGGGAGGCACCCAGTACTTC. Its protein product is CASSFRGGTQYF.

In this sample, this clonotype turned up many times. The rearrangement uses TRBV5-1 and TRBJ1-1; D unclear. The CDR3 has 13 residues. The V gene lost 5 bases and the J gene lost 6 bases, with 14 bases spanning the gap. In germline, CDR1 is SGHRS, CDR2 YFSETQ. The CDR3 loop is CASRRRIEAEAFF. CDR3 DNA: TGCGCCAGCAGACGCCGAATCGAGGCTGAAGCTTTCTTT. The full variable domain, rest sourced from reference TRBV5-1 and TRBJ1-1, is KAGVTQTPRYLIKTRGQQVTLSCSPISGHRSVSWYQQTPGQGLQFLFEYFSETQRNKGNFPGRFSGRQFSNSRSEMNVSTLELGDSALYLCASRRRIEAEAFFGQGTRLTVV.

This sequence joins TRBV20-1 and TRBJ2-2, with 13 nucleotides matching TRBD2. CDR3 length equals 18 residues. J lost 3 bases, V lost 0 bases, and 7 bases had no gene match. Germline-derived CDR1 and CDR2 are DFQATT and SNEGSKA (reference sequence). CDR3: CSARDREGLAGHTGELFF. CDR3 bases: TGCAGTGCTAGAGACCGGGAGGGACTAGCGGGGCACACCGGGGAGCTGTTTTTT.

This chain links TRBV7-2 with TRBJ2-1, with D possibly matching TRBD1 (5 bases). The CDR3 is 13 amino acids. V was cut by 5 bases and J by 6 bases, with 11 bases left in between. Germline V gene lookup returns CDR1 SGHTA and CDR2 FQGNSA. The CDR3 reads CASSERQTNEQFF. The CDR3 DNA reads TGTGCCAGCAGCGAACGACAGACCAATGAGCAGTTCTTC.

The V and J genes are TRBV18 and TRBJ2-6; TRBD1 matches 7 bases. The CDR3 contains 18 residues. Germline trimming cut 3 bases from V and 0 bases from J; bases unmatched to any gene: 8. Germline CDR1 is KGHSH and CDR2 is LQKENI. CDR3 coding DNA: TGTGCCAGCTCACCCCGGGACAGCCGGAGCTCTGGGGCCAACGTCCTGACTTTC. Translation gives CASSPRDSRSSGANVLTF.

The sample holds a few counts of this clonotype. The chain employs TRBV20-1 and TRBJ2-3; D ambiguous. Trimming left V 3 bases short and J 5 bases short, with 15 bases between. Germline V lookup: CDR1 DFQATT, CDR2 SNEGSKA (reference sequence). CDR3 length: 14 residues. Here the CDR3 reads CSASSIGMVDTQYF. CDR3 nucleotides: TGCAGTGCTAGTAGTATAGGGATGGTAGATACGCAGTATTTT.